These T cell receptor beta chains were read from a single sample in a study of blood T cell repertoires in COVID-19. The table came from immunoSEQ multiplex PCR; TCRdb's copy has only in-frame clones and leaves some out. This sample carries about 60,000 clones, around 80% of them seen once, and the ten largest clones take 9% to 15%. Sequences were obtained from peripheral blood. The receptors originated from a human donor in a cohort sampled during active COVID-19. Both conserved end residues are part of each CDR3. The D gene is left open where the match is weak. Some rows have no size entry. The others give once, few or many, or a class for an expanded clone.

v_call	d_call	clone_size	j_call	cdr3_aa	cdr3_nt
TRBV29-1	TRBD2	NA	TRBJ2-2	CSANSGRNGGELFF	TGCAGCGCTAATAGCGGGAGGAACGGCGGGGAGCTGTTTTTT
TRBV3-1/TRBV3-2	NA	NA	TRBJ2-7	CASSSRGRGQYF	TGTGCCAGCAGCTCTCGGGGGAGAGGGCAGTACTTC
TRBV12-3/TRBV12-4	NA	NA	TRBJ2-3	CASAPLTDTQYF	TGTGCCAGCGCCCCACTCACAGATACGCAGTATTTT
TRBV28	NA	NA	TRBJ1-1	CASSSVPMNTEAFF	TGTGCCAGCAGTTCAGTCCCCATGAACACTGAAGCTTTCTTT
TRBV7-8	TRBD1	NA	TRBJ2-7	CASSFRDRGWGEQYF	TGTGCCAGCAGCTTCCGGGACAGGGGCTGGGGCGAGCAGTACTTC
TRBV27	TRBD2	NA	TRBJ2-7	CASSSTRTSGRTYEQYF	TGTGCCAGCAGTTCAACCAGGACTAGCGGGAGGACTTACGAGCAGTACTTC
TRBV19	NA	NA	TRBJ2-7	CASSIDLRFEQYF	TGTGCCAGTAGTATAGATCTGAGGTTCGAGCAGTACTTC
TRBV29-1	TRBD1	NA	TRBJ1-3	CSVNGQGASGNTIYF	TGCAGCGTCAACGGACAGGGGGCCTCTGGAAACACCATATATTTT
TRBV9	TRBD1	once	TRBJ1-6	CASSVTGQGSPLHF	TGTGCCAGCAGCGTTACGGGACAGGGTTCACCCCTCCACTTT
TRBV11-2	TRBD2	NA	TRBJ2-1	CASSLETSGSMDEQFF	TGTGCCAGCAGCTTAGAAACTAGCGGGAGTATGGATGAGCAGTTCTTC
TRBV29-1	TRBD1	NA	TRBJ1-2	CSAIDRANYGYTF	TGCAGCGCCATAGACAGGGCAAACTATGGCTACACCTTC
TRBV10-2	TRBD2	once	TRBJ2-1	CASSSGNFGQFF	TGCGCCAGCAGCAGCGGGAATTTCGGTCAGTTCTTC
TRBV12-3/TRBV12-4	NA	NA	TRBJ2-3	CASSLGWDTQYF	TGTGCCAGCAGTCTTGGCTGGGATACGCAGTATTTT
TRBV5-1	TRBD1	NA	TRBJ2-1	CASSFSWDSRYNEQFF	TGCGCCAGCAGCTTTTCTTGGGACAGCCGCTACAATGAGCAGTTCTTC
TRBV7-8	TRBD2	NA	TRBJ2-1	CASSLVASGPIGNEQFF	TGTGCCAGCAGCTTAGTGGCTAGCGGGCCAATCGGCAATGAGCAGTTCTTC
TRBV7-9	NA	NA	TRBJ1-1	CASSLLGATNTEAFF	TGTGCCAGCAGCTTACTGGGGGCAACGAACACTGAAGCTTTCTTT
TRBV18	NA	few	TRBJ1-2	CASSPSNYGYTF	TGTGCCAGCTCACCCTCGAACTATGGCTACACCTTC
TRBV7-2	NA	NA	TRBJ1-2	CASSFYSGYTF	TGTGCCAGCAGCTTTTATAGTGGCTACACCTTC
TRBV7-2	NA	NA	TRBJ2-3	CASSPEYLSTDTQYF	TGTGCCAGCAGCCCTGAGTACCTTAGCACAGATACGCAGTATTTT
TRBV28	TRBD1	NA	TRBJ1-2	CASSLGGQGYGYTF	TGTGCCAGCAGTTTGGGGGGACAGGGGTATGGCTACACCTTC
TRBV11-2	NA	NA	TRBJ2-2	CASSLVSSTGELFF	TGTGCCAGCAGCTTAGTGTCTAGCACCGGGGAGCTGTTTTTT
TRBV4-1	TRBD1	NA	TRBJ1-2	CASSQGRETGVDGYTF	TGCGCCAGCAGCCAAGGAAGGGAGACAGGGGTGGATGGCTACACCTTC
TRBV30	NA	NA	TRBJ1-5	CAWSRQVLNQPQHF	TGTGCCTGGAGTAGGCAGGTCCTCAATCAGCCCCAGCATTTT
TRBV4-3	TRBD2	NA	TRBJ2-1	CASSQDETSGYNEQFF	TGCGCCAGCAGCCAAGATGAGACTAGCGGTTACAATGAGCAGTTCTTC
TRBV27	TRBD1	NA	TRBJ2-7	CASSIALGTGVVDEQYF	TGTGCCAGCAGTATAGCTCTCGGGACAGGGGTCGTGGACGAGCAGTACTTC
TRBV7-2	NA	NA	TRBJ1-2	CASSLRFGYTF	TGTGCCAGCAGCTTACGGTTTGGCTACACCTTC
TRBV28	NA	NA	TRBJ2-1	CASSLLIAGVGNEQFF	TGTGCCAGCAGTTTACTCATAGCCGGAGTCGGGAATGAGCAGTTCTTC
TRBV27	TRBD1	few	TRBJ1-4	CASSSGGTANEKLFF	TGTGCCAGCAGTTCAGGGGGCACGGCGAATGAAAAACTGTTTTTT
TRBV11-2	TRBD2	once	TRBJ2-7	CASSKAPREAIPYEQYF	TGTGCCAGCAGTAAAGCCCCCCGGGAGGCCATACCCTACGAGCAGTACTTC
TRBV4-1	NA	NA	TRBJ2-7	CASSQGGAYEQYF	TGCGCCAGCAGCCAAGGGGGGGCCTACGAGCAGTACTTC
TRBV27	NA	NA	TRBJ1-5	CASSPETAGQPQHF	TGTGCCAGCAGTCCGGAGACGGCGGGGCAGCCCCAGCATTTT
TRBV11-3	TRBD1	NA	TRBJ2-3	CASSPGTVIGDTQYF	TGTGCCAGCAGCCCGGGGACAGTTATTGGAGATACGCAGTATTTT
TRBV6-5	TRBD2	NA	TRBJ2-2	CASSSGLAETGELFF	TGTGCCAGCAGTTCGGGACTAGCGGAAACCGGGGAGCTGTTTTTT
TRBV12-3/TRBV12-4	TRBD1	NA	TRBJ1-2	CASSTTGDGYTF	TGTGCCAGCAGTACCACAGGGGATGGCTACACCTTC
TRBV28	TRBD1	NA	TRBJ1-3	CASSLGTVYGNTIYF	TGTGCCAGCAGCCTCGGGACAGTCTATGGAAACACCATATATTTT
TRBV10-2	NA	NA	TRBJ1-1	CASSDWEGYNTEAFF	TGCGCCAGCAGTGATTGGGAGGGATATAACACTGAAGCTTTCTTT
TRBV6-2/TRBV6-3	TRBD1	NA	TRBJ1-2	CASSHGQAISMRKVYGYTF	TGTGCCAGCAGCCATGGACAGGCAATATCTATGAGGAAGGTCTATGGCTACACCTTC
TRBV6-6	NA	NA	TRBJ1-1	CASSYTGNTEAFF	TGTGCCAGCAGTTACACGGGGAACACTGAAGCTTTCTTT
TRBV7-2	TRBD1	NA	TRBJ2-7	CASSSSPGTGKQYF	TGTGCCAGCAGCTCCAGTCCCGGGACAGGGAAGCAGTACTTC
TRBV4-2	TRBD2	NA	TRBJ2-3	CASSQRLAGGRSQADTQYF	TGTGCCAGCAGCCAGAGACTAGCGGGGGGGCGCTCCCAGGCAGATACGCAGTATTTT
TRBV29-1	TRBD2	NA	TRBJ2-3	CSVEPWRTSGTDTQYF	TGCAGCGTTGAACCCTGGAGGACTAGCGGAACAGATACGCAGTATTTT